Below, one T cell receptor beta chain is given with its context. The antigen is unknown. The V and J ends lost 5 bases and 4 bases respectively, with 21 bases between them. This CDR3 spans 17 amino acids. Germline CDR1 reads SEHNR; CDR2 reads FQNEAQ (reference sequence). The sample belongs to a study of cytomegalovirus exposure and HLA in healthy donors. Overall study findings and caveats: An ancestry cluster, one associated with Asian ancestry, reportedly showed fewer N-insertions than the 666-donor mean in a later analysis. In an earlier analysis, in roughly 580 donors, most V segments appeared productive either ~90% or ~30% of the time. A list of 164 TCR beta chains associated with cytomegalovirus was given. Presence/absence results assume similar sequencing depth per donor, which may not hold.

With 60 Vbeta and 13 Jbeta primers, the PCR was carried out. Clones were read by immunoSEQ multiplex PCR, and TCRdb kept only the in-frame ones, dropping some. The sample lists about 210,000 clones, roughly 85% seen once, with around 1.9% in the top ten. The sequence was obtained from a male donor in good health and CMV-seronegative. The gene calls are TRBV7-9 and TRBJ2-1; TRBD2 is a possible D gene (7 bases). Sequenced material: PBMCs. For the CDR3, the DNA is TGTGCCAGCAGCCCAGGGGTCATGCTAGCGGAGTACAATGAGCAGTTCTTC. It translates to CASSPGVMLAEYNEQFF. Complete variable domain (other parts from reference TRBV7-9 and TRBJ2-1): DTGVSQNPRHKITKRGQNVTFRCDPISEHNRLYWYRQTLGQGPEFLTYFQNEAQLEKSRLLSDRFSAERPKGSFSTLEIQRTEQGDSAMYLCASSPGVMLAEYNEQFFGPGTRLTVL.